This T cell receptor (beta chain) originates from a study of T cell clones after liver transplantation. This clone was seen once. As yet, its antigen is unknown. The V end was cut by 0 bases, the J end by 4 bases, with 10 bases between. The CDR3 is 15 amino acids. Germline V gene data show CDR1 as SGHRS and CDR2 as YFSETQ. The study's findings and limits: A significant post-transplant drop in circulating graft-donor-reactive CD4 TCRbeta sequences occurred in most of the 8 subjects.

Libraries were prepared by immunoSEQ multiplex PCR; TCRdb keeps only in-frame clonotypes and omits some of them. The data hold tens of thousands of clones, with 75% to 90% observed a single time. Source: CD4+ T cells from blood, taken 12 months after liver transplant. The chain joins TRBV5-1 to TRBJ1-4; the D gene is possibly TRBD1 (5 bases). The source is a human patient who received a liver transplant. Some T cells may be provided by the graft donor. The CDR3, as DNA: TGCGCCAGCAGCTTGGTCGGGGCGGGTAATGAAAAACTGTTTTTT. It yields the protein CASSLVGAGNEKLFF.